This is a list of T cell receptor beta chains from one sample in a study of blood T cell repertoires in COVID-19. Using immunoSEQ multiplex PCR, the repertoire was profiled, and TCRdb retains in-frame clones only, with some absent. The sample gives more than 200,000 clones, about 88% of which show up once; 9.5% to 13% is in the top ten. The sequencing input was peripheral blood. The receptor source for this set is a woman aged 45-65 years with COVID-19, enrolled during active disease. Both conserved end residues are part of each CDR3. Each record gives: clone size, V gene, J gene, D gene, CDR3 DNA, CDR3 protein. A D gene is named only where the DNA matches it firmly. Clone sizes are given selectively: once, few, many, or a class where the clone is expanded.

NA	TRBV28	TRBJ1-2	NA	TGTGCCAGCATTCCGCAGGAACAGAATGGCTACACCTTC	CASIPQEQNGYTF
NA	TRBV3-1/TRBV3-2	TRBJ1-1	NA	TGTGCCAGCAGCCAAAGCAGATCGTCCGGGACTGAAGCTTTCTTT	CASSQSRSSGTEAFF
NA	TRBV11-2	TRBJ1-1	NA	TGTGCCAGCAGCTTAACTTACCCTCGACAGACGAACACTGAAGCTTTCTTT	CASSLTYPRQTNTEAFF
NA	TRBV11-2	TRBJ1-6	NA	TGTGCCAGCAGCTTAGGCCCCAGGGGCGTTTCACCCCTCCACTTT	CASSLGPRGVSPLHF
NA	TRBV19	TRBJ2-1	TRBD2	TGTGCCAGTAGTATTAGCGGGGGGGCTGGGAATGAGCAGTTCTTC	CASSISGGAGNEQFF
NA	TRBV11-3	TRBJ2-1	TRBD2	TGTGCCAGCAGCTTATGGACTAGCGGGGGGCTTGAGCAGTTCTTC	CASSLWTSGGLEQFF
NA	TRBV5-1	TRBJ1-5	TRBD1	TGCGCCAGCAGCTTTACAGGGGATAGCAATCAGCCCCAGCATTTT	CASSFTGDSNQPQHF
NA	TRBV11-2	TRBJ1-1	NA	TGTGCCAGCAGCTTAGACAGGGGCACTGAAGCTTTCTTT	CASSLDRGTEAFF
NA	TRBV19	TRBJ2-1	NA	TGTGCCAGTAGTATGGTGGGGGCTGTCAACAATGAGCAGTTCTTC	CASSMVGAVNNEQFF
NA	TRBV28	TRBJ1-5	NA	TGTGCCAGCAGTCCCGCGACAGTCTTCGATCAGCCCCAGCATTTT	CASSPATVFDQPQHF
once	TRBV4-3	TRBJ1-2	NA	TGCGCCAGCAGCCAAGGAACTACCAACTATGGCTACACCTTC	CASSQGTTNYGYTF
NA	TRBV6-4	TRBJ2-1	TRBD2	TGTGCCAGCAGTCCCACGGGACTAGCGGGGGGAGGGTCCGACAATGAGCAGTTCTTC	CASSPTGLAGGGSDNEQFF
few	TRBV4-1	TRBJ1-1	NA	TGCGCCAGCAGCCAACAATCGACAGGGAACACTGAAGCTTTCTTT	CASSQQSTGNTEAFF
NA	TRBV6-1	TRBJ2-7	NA	TGTGCCAGCAGTGGGACAGGACCCGGGGAGCCGGGGGTTTACGAGCAGTACTTC	CASSGTGPGEPGVYEQYF
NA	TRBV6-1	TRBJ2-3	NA	TGTGCCAGCAGTGAAGCTGCCACCGGGACGCAGTATTTT	CASSEAATGTQYF
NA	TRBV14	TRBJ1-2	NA	TGTGCCAGCAGCCAAGATTTCGGGTGGAACTATGGCTACACCTTC	CASSQDFGWNYGYTF
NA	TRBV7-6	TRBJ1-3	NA	TGTGCCAGCAGCTTACTAGGCGCAGGGGGAAACACCATATATTTT	CASSLLGAGGNTIYF
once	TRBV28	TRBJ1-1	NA	TGTGCCAGCAGCCGTAATCGGGGGGCTGAAGCTTTCTTT	CASSRNRGAEAFF
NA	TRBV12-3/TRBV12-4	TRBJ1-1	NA	TGTGCCAGCAGTTTGCGGGAGAGGATAGAAGCTTTCTTT	CASSLRERIEAFF
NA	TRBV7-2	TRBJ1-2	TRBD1	TGTGCCAGCAGCTCGGGACAGTCAGAATACTATGGCTACACCTTC	CASSSGQSEYYGYTF
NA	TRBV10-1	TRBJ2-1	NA	TGCGCCAGCAGTGAGTCGGGGGGGCTCTTCAGCAATGAGCAGTTCTTC	CASSESGGLFSNEQFF
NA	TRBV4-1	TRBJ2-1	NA	TGCGCCAGCAGCCAAGAGGAGGGGCCCTACGAAAATGAGCAGTTCTTC	CASSQEEGPYENEQFF
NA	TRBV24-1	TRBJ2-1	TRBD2	TGTGCCACCAGTGATTTGGAGCGGGGGGGTAATGAGCAGTTCTTC	CATSDLERGGNEQFF
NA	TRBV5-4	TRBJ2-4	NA	TGTGCCAGCAGCTTTCAGAATCTCAAAAACATTCAGTACTTC	CASSFQNLKNIQYF
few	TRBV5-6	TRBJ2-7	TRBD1	TGTGCCAGCAGCTTGGGACAGGGGGCGGACGAGCAGTACTTC	CASSLGQGADEQYF
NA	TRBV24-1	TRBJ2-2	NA	TGTGCCACCAGCCGGTCCAACACCGGGGAGCTGTTTTTT	CATSRSNTGELFF
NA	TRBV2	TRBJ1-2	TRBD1	TGTGCCAGCAGCGAGAGGACAGGACCCTATGGCTACACCTTC	CASSERTGPYGYTF
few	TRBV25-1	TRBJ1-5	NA	TGTGCCAGCAGGAAGCGGCTGGGTGAGCCCCAGCATTTT	CASRKRLGEPQHF
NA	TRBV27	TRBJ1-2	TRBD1	TGTGCCAGCAGTTCAGGGGGCGATATCTATGGCTACACCTTC	CASSSGGDIYGYTF
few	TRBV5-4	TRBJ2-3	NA	TGTGCCAGCAGCCTGGGACTGGAACTCACAGATACGCAGTATTTT	CASSLGLELTDTQYF
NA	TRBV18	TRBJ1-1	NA	TGTGCCAGCTCACCAACAGGGTTGGGGTTCACTGAAGCTTTCTTT	CASSPTGLGFTEAFF